The T cell receptor beta chain described here comes from a study of T-cell memory formation after mild COVID-19. The overall study: Clusters were largely donor specific. General study results and limits: Clones that got smaller from day 15 to 85 had even CD4/CD8, while clones growing later tipped toward CD4+. Some clones that responded were present in memory (sampled pre-infection), which suggests cross-reactive memory joined.

The V end lost 6 bases, the J end lost 3 bases, and 15 bases lay between the germline ends. The CDR3 runs to 15 residues. Germline-derived CDR1 and CDR2 are WSHSY and SAAADI. 5'RACE with constant-segment primers yielded barcoded, UMI-tagged TCR alpha and TCR beta cDNA libraries. A single record per CDR3 protein comes from TCRdb applying MiXCR to the 5' RACE reads. The data show under 250,000 distinct CDR3 sequences, with roughly 10% seen just once and less than 4% held by the top ten. Comment on this clonotype: What it binds is not known.

This rearrangement joins TRBV10-2 to TRBJ1-5, with D perhaps TRBD1 (5 bases). The sequenced sample consisted of PBMCs or a T cell subset sorted from them (not recorded which). This TCR was recovered from a man aged 18 to 35 who had mild COVID-19 (a few samples of this study predate the infection). Cell type and time point are not known. CDR3 protein: CASRTRVNDNQPQHF. The CDR3 DNA follows: TGCGCCAGCAGGACCAGGGTTAATGACAATCAGCCCCAGCATTTT.